These 30 T cell receptor beta chains were all obtained from the same sample, sequenced in a study of T cells after yellow fever vaccination. TCRdb used MiXCR to reprocess the 5' RACE reads, holding one entry per CDR3 protein. The table lists around 340,000 distinct CDR3 sequences, approximately 12% of them singletons. Here the sequenced sample was CD4+ T cells sorted from PBMCs, taken 15 days after the yellow fever booster vaccination. These receptor sequences come from a man between 18 and 29 years old who received the YFV17D yellow fever vaccine.

The chain combines TRBV27 with TRBJ1-2; no reliable D call. CDR1 is MNHEY and CDR2 is SMNVEV in the germline V gene (reference sequence). V was shortened by 2 bases and J by 4 bases, with 11 bases between the two germline ends. The CDR3 is made up of 14 amino acids. CDR3 residues: CASSLTRSTYGYTF. The CDR3 nucleotides are TGTGCCAGCAGTTTAACAAGGAGTACCTATGGCTACACCTTC.

This clonotype was seen a few times. The chain employs TRBV5-1 and TRBJ2-7; possibly TRBD1 or TRBD2 for D (5 bases each). V was cut by 0 bases and J by 6 bases, with 10 bases left in between. This CDR3 is built from 13 residues. Germline V lookup: CDR1 SGHRS, CDR2 YFSETQ. The CDR3 protein is CASSLVFGTEQYV. CDR3 bases: TGCGCCAGCAGCTTGGTCTTCGGGACCGAGCAGTACGTC.

This clonotype appeared once. The genes are TRBV7-2 and TRBJ2-5; D unresolved. The V end lost 2 bases, the J end lost 4 bases, and 14 bases lay between the germline ends. CDR1 is SGHTA, CDR2 FQGNSA, per germline. The CDR3 covers 15 residues. CDR3: CASSLQSGRAETQYF. CDR3 DNA: TGTGCCAGCAGCTTACAATCGGGCAGAGCAGAGACCCAGTACTTC.

The J gene is TRBJ2-5, the V gene TRBV10-3; D is ambiguous. The CDR3 consists of 14 residues. The V gene lost 6 bases and the J gene lost 0 bases, with 11 bases spanning the gap. CDR1 is ENHRY and CDR2 is SYGVKD in the germline V gene. The CDR3 region has the DNA TGTGCCATCAGACCAGGACGAGACCAAGAGACCCAGTACTTC. It specifies CAIRPGRDQETQYF.

CDR3 sequence (DNA): TGCAGTGCTAGAAATAGACAGGGTTATAGCAATCAGCCCCAGCATTTT. Translation: CSARNRQGYSNQPQHF. V gene TRBV20-1 combines with J gene TRBJ1-5, with TRBD1 matching over 7 bases. Germline CDR1 reads DFQATT; CDR2 reads SNEGSKA (reference sequence). J lost 0 bases, V lost 2 bases, and 7 bases had no gene match. This CDR3 is 16 amino acids long.

The chain couples TRBV28 to TRBJ2-7; 9 bases are a match to TRBD1. This CDR3 region has 13 residues. CDR1 and CDR2 (germline): MDHEN, SYDVKM. The trim removed 5 bases at V and 9 bases at J, leaving 8 bases unmatched. Here the CDR3 DNA reads TGTGCCAGCAGTACGGGACAGGGCTTGGGGCAGTACGTC. Encoded protein: CASSTGQGLGQYV.

The chain combines TRBV28 with TRBJ1-1, with D possibly matching TRBD1 (6 bases). Germline V gene sequence: CDR1 MDHEN, CDR2 SYDVKM. With 3 bases removed from V and 4 bases from J, the gap between germline ends came to 12 bases. The CDR3 spans 14 residues. CDR3 bases: TGTGCCAGCAGTTTTGTTGGAGGGGGCACTGAAGCTTTCTTT. This codes for CASSFVGGGTEAFF.

This sequence joins TRBV9 and TRBJ2-7; 8 positions match TRBD2. The CDR3 totals 15 residues. Losses at the gene ends were 0 bases for V and 1 base for J; bases not matched to a gene: 3. Germline V gene sequence: CDR1 SGDLS, CDR2 YYNGEE. The CDR3 loop reads CASSVGTSGSYEQYF. The CDR3 DNA reads as TGTGCCAGCAGCGTAGGAACTAGCGGTTCCTACGAGCAGTACTTC.

This clonotype was seen a few times. The rearrangement joins TRBV28 to TRBJ2-2; TRBD1 matches at 7 bases. V lost 5 bases and J lost 6; bases outside the gene matches: 6. The CDR3 runs to 14 residues. Germline CDR1 reads MDHEN; CDR2 reads SYDVKM. The CDR3 DNA follows: TGTGCCAGCAGTAAGCCAGGGGGAGCCGGGGAGCTGTTTTTT. Amino acid sequence: CASSKPGGAGELFF.

Many counts were recorded for this clonotype. The chain couples TRBV5-5 to TRBJ1-1; D is unclear. The CDR3 is made up of 15 amino acids. Trimming took 5 bases from V and 0 from J, leaving 14 bases between them. Germline V gives CDR1 SGHKS, CDR2 YYEKEE (reference sequence). CDR3: CASRTLGSMNTEAFF. In nucleotides, the CDR3 is TGTGCCAGCAGAACGTTGGGGAGCATGAACACTGAAGCTTTCTTT.

This clonotype was picked up a small number of times. The chain is built from TRBV20-1 and TRBJ1-1; TRBD1 agrees at 7 bases. With 6 bases clipped from V and 4 bases from J, the junction kept 5 bases outside the gene matches. Germline V gene lookup returns CDR1 DFQATT and CDR2 SNEGSKA (reference sequence). This CDR3 has 12 residues. CDR3 DNA: TGCAGTGCCTTGGGACAGACCACTGAAGCTTTCTTT. It specifies CSALGQTTEAFF.

This clonotype was detected a few times. The DNA for the CDR3 is TGTGCCAGCAGCCGACTAGCGGGGGACCTCTCCTACGAGCAGTACTTC. Protein product: CASSRLAGDLSYEQYF. The chain joins TRBV5-4 to TRBJ2-7; 12 bases align to TRBD2. The CDR3 has 16 amino acids. Per the germline V gene, CDR1 is SGHNT and CDR2 is YYREEE (reference sequence). Trimming cost V 4 bases and J 0 bases; bases outside gene matches: 5.

The gene calls are TRBV5-1 and TRBJ1-5; a possible D gene is TRBD1 (5 bases). Trimming removed 4 bases from V and 2 bases from J, with 13 bases in between. Germline V gene lookup returns CDR1 SGHRS and CDR2 YFSETQ. The CDR3 runs to 15 residues. The CDR3 reads CASSPGFSGNQPQHF. In DNA, the CDR3 is TGCGCCAGCAGCCCAGGGTTTTCAGGCAATCAGCCCCAGCATTTT.

The table lists this clonotype with a few counts. This rearrangement joins TRBV3-1 to TRBJ1-2; no clear D. CDR3 size: 14 residues. Trimming pared 1 base from V and 2 bases from J, leaving 8 bases between. Germline CDR1 LGHDT, CDR2 YNNKEL (reference sequence). In DNA form, the CDR3 reads TGTGCCAGCAGCCAAGTGGAACAGAACTATGGCTACACCTTC. Translated, it gives CASSQVEQNYGYTF. Full variable domain (rest looked up from reference TRBV3-1 and TRBJ1-2): DTAVSQTPKYLVTQMGNDKSIKCEQNLGHDTMYWYKQDSKKFLKIMFSYNNKELIINETVPNRFSPKSPDKAHLNLHINSLELGDSAVYFCASSQVEQNYGYTFGSGTRLTVV.

A few counts support this clonotype. One end of the junction does not line up with germline, which may come from a read error. This chain links TRBV7-9 with TRBJ1-2; 7 nucleotides match TRBD1. The CDR3 has 14 residues. Germline V gives CDR1 SEHNR, CDR2 FQNEAQ (reference sequence). CDR3 DNA: TGTGCCGGCAGCCCCTCGGGACAGCACTATGGCTACACCTTC. Translating gives CAGSPSGQHYGYTF.

The chain links TRBV4-3 to TRBJ2-1; 8 bases line up with TRBD2. Germline V gene sequence: CDR1 LGHNA, CDR2 YSLEER. This CDR3 region has 18 residues. Unmatched junction bases numbered 14, after V lost 0 bases and J lost 7 bases. This CDR3 reads CASSQDPIAGRLGNEQFF. CDR3 sequence (DNA): TGCGCCAGCAGCCAAGATCCGATAGCGGGGCGCCTTGGGAATGAGCAGTTCTTC.

This clonotype appeared a few times. The rearrangement joins TRBV7-2 to TRBJ1-2, with 11 bases matching TRBD1. Trimming at V came to 5 bases and at J to 9 bases, leaving 8 bases not matched to a gene. The germline gives CDR1 SGHTA, CDR2 FQGNSA. The CDR3 totals 14 residues. The CDR3 sequence is CASSRTGTGGSYTF. DNA of the CDR3: TGTGCCAGCAGCCGCACCGGGACAGGGGGTAGCTACACCTTC.

In this sample, this clonotype turned up a few times. The chain couples TRBV7-9 to TRBJ2-3; 13 positions agree with TRBD2. Germline CDR1 and CDR2: SEHNR and FQNEAQ (reference sequence). The CDR3 loop spans 18 amino acids. The J segment lost 2 bases and the V segment lost 5 bases, leaving 10 bases of the junction unmatched. The CDR3 loop is CASSKTPGLAGATDTQYF. DNA of the CDR3: TGTGCCAGCAGCAAGACTCCCGGACTAGCGGGGGCCACAGATACGCAGTATTTT.

This clonotype has only a few counts. The chain has TRBV4-1 and TRBJ2-7; 7 bases fit TRBD1. This CDR3 region has 14 residues. The J segment lost 3 bases and the V segment lost 4 bases, leaving 6 bases of the junction unmatched. The germline V gene encodes CDR1 MGHRA and CDR2 YSYEKL. The chain's CDR3 is CASSPSDRRYEQYF. CDR3 DNA: TGCGCCAGCAGCCCCTCGGACAGGCGCTACGAGCAGTACTTC.

This clonotype was seen a handful of times. The chain combines TRBV7-2 with TRBJ1-1, with D unresolved. This CDR3 comprises 13 residues. Germline assignment: CDR1 SGHTA and CDR2 FQGNSA. Trimming took off 4 bases at V and 1 base at J, with 7 bases between the two ends. The CDR3 bases are TGTGCCAGCAGCTCCCACAAGAACACTGAAGCTTTCTTT. Protein: CASSSHKNTEAFF.

The V call is TRBV13, the J call TRBJ2-6, with 7 bases fitting TRBD1. The CDR3 runs 17 residues. V lost 2 bases to trimming and J lost 1 base; unmatched junction nucleotides: 5. CDR1 is PRHDT, CDR2 FYEKMQ, per germline (reference sequence). The CDR3 loop is CASSLRSRGSGANVLTF. CDR3 sequence (DNA): TGTGCCAGCAGCTTACGATCCAGGGGGTCTGGGGCCAACGTCCTGACTTTC.

The chain uses TRBV4-3 and TRBJ1-4, with 7 nucleotides matching TRBD1. Germline values: CDR1 LGHNA, CDR2 YSLEER. CDR3 length equals 15 residues. The V and J ends lost 2 bases and 3 bases, in that order; junction bases with no gene match: 3. DNA of the CDR3: TGCGCCAGCAGCCAACTGACAGGGCCTAATGAAAAACTGTTTTTT. This encodes CASSQLTGPNEKLFF.

V and J are TRBV7-2 and TRBJ1-4; D unresolved. This CDR3 region has 17 residues. Germline V gene sequence: CDR1 SGHTA, CDR2 FQGNSA. Trimming left V 1 base short and J 4 bases short, with 16 bases between. The DNA of the CDR3 is TGTGCCAGCAGCTTAGAGCTGATCCGTGGAGATAATGAAAAACTGTTTTTT. Its protein is CASSLELIRGDNEKLFF. Drawing the rest from reference TRBV7-2 and TRBJ1-4, the complete variable domain is GAGVSQSPSNKVTEKGKDVELRCDPISGHTALYWYRQSLGQGLEFLIYFQGNSAPDKSGLPSDRFSAERTGGSVSTLTIQRTQQEDSAVYLCASSLELIRGDNEKLFFGSGTQLSVL.

This clonotype has just a few counts. This chain's CDR3 is CSGSRQESGELFF. The CDR3 DNA follows: TGCAGCGGAAGTAGGCAGGAATCCGGGGAGCTGTTTTTT. This chain connects TRBV29-1 to TRBJ2-2; D call uncertain. V was shortened by 7 bases and J by 6 bases, with 15 bases between the two germline ends. This CDR3 region has 13 residues. Germline V gene lookup returns CDR1 SQVTM and CDR2 ANQGSEA.

The V and J genes are TRBV12-3 or TRBV12-4 and TRBJ2-1; 10 nucleotides align to TRBD2. Trimming at V came to 8 bases and at J to 6 bases, leaving 10 bases not matched to a gene. The CDR3 extends over 15 amino acids. The CDR3 sequence: CASSKSGGATNEQFF. The CDR3 DNA reads as TGTGCCAGCTCCAAAAGCGGGGGGGCCACCAATGAGCAGTTCTTC.

V and J are TRBV5-1 and TRBJ1-6; D is possibly TRBD1 (5 bases). The CDR3 length is 15 residues. Germline CDR1 SGHRS, CDR2 YFSETQ. The V and J ends lost 2 bases and 2 bases respectively, with 8 bases between them. CDR3 protein: CASSFTGPYNSPLHF. The CDR3 coding sequence is TGCGCCAGCAGCTTTACAGGACCCTATAATTCACCCCTCCACTTT. Full variable domain (remainder filled in from reference TRBV5-1 and TRBJ1-6): KAGVTQTPRYLIKTRGQQVTLSCSPISGHRSVSWYQQTPGQGLQFLFEYFSETQRNKGNFPGRFSGRQFSNSRSEMNVSTLELGDSALYLCASSFTGPYNSPLHFGNGTRLTVT.

This clonotype was counted at least ten times. The chain links TRBV6-5 to TRBJ1-3, with 7 bases fitting TRBD1. Looked up from germline, CDR1 is MNHEY and CDR2 is SVGAGI. Trimming took 2 bases from V and 0 from J; bases not matched to a gene: 13. CDR3 length: 19 amino acids. DNA for the CDR3: TGTGCCAGCAGTTACACTTCGCCGGGACAGCTTAGCTCTGGAAACACCATATATTTT. Encoded protein: CASSYTSPGQLSSGNTIYF.

The rearrangement joins TRBV5-4 to TRBJ2-3; 7 nucleotides align to TRBD1. The CDR3 length is 15 residues. V shed 3 bases, J shed 2 bases, and the junction held 6 bases outside the gene matches. Germline CDR1 reads SGHNT; CDR2 reads YYREEE (reference sequence). The CDR3 sequence: CASSSDRDHTDTQYF. For the CDR3, the DNA is TGTGCCAGCAGCTCAGACAGGGACCACACAGATACGCAGTATTTT.

The chain carries TRBV20-1 and TRBJ1-4; no firm D call. V lost 3 bases and J lost 4, with 9 bases in between. CDR3 length: 13 residues. Germline lookup yields CDR1 DFQATT and CDR2 SNEGSKA (reference sequence). The CDR3 is CSASSRINEKLFF. The CDR3 nucleotides read TGCAGTGCTAGTTCACGGATTAATGAAAAACTGTTTTTT.

The chain has TRBV24-1 and TRBJ2-3; D gene unclear. Germline CDR1 and CDR2: KGHDR and SFDVKD. V lost 4 bases and J lost 3, with 10 bases in between. The CDR3 length is 14 residues. For the CDR3, the DNA is TGTGCCACCAGTGACCCCCAACGTACAGATACGCAGTATTTT. Translated, it gives CATSDPQRTDTQYF.